Listed below are T cell receptor beta chains from one sample, sequenced in a study of T cell responses to AZD1222 COVID-19 vaccine. Only in-frame clones appear in the TCRdb table, and some are missing; sequencing was by immunoSEQ multiplex PCR. The sample lists 100,000 to 150,000 clones; around 87% were seen once. The sample in question was peripheral blood, obtained 28 days after the second AZD1222 dose. Every receptor here comes from an adult who received the AZD1222 COVID-19 vaccine. Both conserved end residues are part of each CDR3. The order of the fields is J gene, clone size, V gene, CDR3 protein. The size entry is marked missing in some rows and otherwise reads once, few, many or a size class.

>TRBJ2-1|few|TRBV9
CASSPRETHSYNEQFF
>TRBJ1-2|once|TRBV19
CASSILAGGYGYTF
>TRBJ2-3|-|TRBV19
CASSIGPYTDTQYF
>TRBJ2-7|once|TRBV11-3
CASSSGQNYEQYF
>TRBJ2-1|-|TRBV2
CASRPTGQGYNEQFF
>TRBJ1-2|once|TRBV3-1/TRBV3-2
CASSQDSRGAGYGYTF
>TRBJ1-5|-|TRBV6-2/TRBV6-3
CASSYSQDRGTNQPQHF
>TRBJ1-5|-|TRBV19
CASSPWGGQSNQPQHF
>TRBJ2-5|-|TRBV24-1
CATSDLRGGTQYF
>TRBJ2-7|-|TRBV9
CASSVALSSYEQYF
>TRBJ2-6|once|TRBV11-2
CASRPHFQGATGANVLTF
>TRBJ1-3|-|TRBV5-5
CASSFGVRAPNTIYF
>TRBJ1-1|-|TRBV6-5
CASRVTGGHTEAFF
>TRBJ1-1|few|TRBV9
CASSVATGRADTEAFF
>TRBJ1-1|-|TRBV4-1
CASSQGGYTEAFF